This is a list of T cell receptor beta chains from one sample in a study of early T cells in non-severe SARS-CoV-2 infection. Each CDR3 protein is one row after TCRdb ran MiXCR on the 5' RACE reads. The data show roughly 120,000 distinct CDR3 sequences, about 16% seen once. The sequenced sample was whole blood. These receptors all stem from an adult who was a healthcare worker with PCR-confirmed SARS-CoV-2 infection or an uninfected control (not recorded which). Both conserved end residues are part of each CDR3. The D gene is left open where the match is weak. Only some rows state a clone size, as once, few, many or a class for expanded clones.

clone_size	v_call	j_call	d_call	cdr3_nt	cdr3_aa
few	TRBV5-1	TRBJ2-5	-	TGCGCCAGCAGCTTGAGAGGGGGGTACCAAGAGACCCAGTACTTC	CASSLRGGYQETQYF
few	TRBV5-4	TRBJ2-1	TRBD2	TGTGCCAGCAGCTTCAGCGCGGGGGGCCTAGGGAATGAGCAGTTCTTC	CASSFSAGGLGNEQFF
few	TRBV7-6	TRBJ2-1	-	TGTGCCAGCAGCCAAGGTGGCAGGGCGAGGTATGAGCAGTTCTTC	CASSQGGRARYEQFF
few	TRBV7-6	TRBJ2-3	-	TGTGCCAGCAGCTTGGACGGCCGTACGCAGTATTTT	CASSLDGRTQYF
-	TRBV6-2/TRBV6-3	TRBJ2-6	-	TGTGCCAGCAGTGAACTCTCTGGGGCCAACGTCCTGACTTTC	CASSELSGANVLTF
-	TRBV29-1	TRBJ1-2	-	TGCAGCGTTTCTCTGGGCTATGGCTACACCTTC	CSVSLGYGYTF
few	TRBV7-2	TRBJ2-1	-	TGTGCCAGCAGCCCCTTCGTACGAGGAGATGAGCAGTTCTTC	CASSPFVRGDEQFF
-	TRBV29-1	TRBJ2-5	-	TGCAGCGTTGACAGGGGAGGTTCCCAGTACTTC	CSVDRGGSQYF
few	TRBV24-1	TRBJ2-2	-	TGTGCCACCAGTGACCTGAACAGGGTTGGCGCGAACACCGGGGAGCTGTTTTTT	CATSDLNRVGANTGELFF
few	TRBV4-1	TRBJ2-3	-	TGCGCCAGCAGCCTTCCCAAGAGCTTGGACCACACAGATACGCAGTATTTT	CASSLPKSLDHTDTQYF
-	TRBV2	TRBJ2-1	-	TGTGCCAGCAGTCTCCTCTACGGCACCTCCAATGAGCAGTTCTTC	CASSLLYGTSNEQFF
few	TRBV29-1	TRBJ2-5	-	TGCAGCGCGGTCGGTGGGTGGGAGACCCAGTACTTC	CSAVGGWETQYF
-	TRBV12-3/TRBV12-4	TRBJ1-1	TRBD1	TGTGCCAGCACCGAAGGACAGGTGAACACTGAAGCTTTCTTT	CASTEGQVNTEAFF
few	TRBV7-2	TRBJ1-2	-	TGTGCCAGCAGCTTAGCTTCAGGGACGAGCTATGGCTACACCTTC	CASSLASGTSYGYTF
-	TRBV7-8	TRBJ2-3	-	TGTGCCAGCAGCTCACCTACGGGCACAGATACGCAGTATTTT	CASSSPTGTDTQYF